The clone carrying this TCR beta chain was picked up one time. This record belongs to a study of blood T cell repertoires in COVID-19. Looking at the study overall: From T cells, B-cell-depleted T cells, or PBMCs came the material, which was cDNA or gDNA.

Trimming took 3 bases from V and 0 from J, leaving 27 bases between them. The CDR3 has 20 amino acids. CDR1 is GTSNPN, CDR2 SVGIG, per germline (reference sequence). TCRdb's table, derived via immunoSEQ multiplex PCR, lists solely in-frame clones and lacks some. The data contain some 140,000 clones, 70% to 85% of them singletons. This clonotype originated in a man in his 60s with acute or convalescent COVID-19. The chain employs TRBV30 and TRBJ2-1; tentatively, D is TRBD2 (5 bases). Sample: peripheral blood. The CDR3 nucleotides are TGTGCCTGGAGCTCCTTCGGGGTAGGCAGGCCGATCTCCTCCTACAATGAGCAGTTCTTC. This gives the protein CAWSSFGVGRPISSYNEQFF.